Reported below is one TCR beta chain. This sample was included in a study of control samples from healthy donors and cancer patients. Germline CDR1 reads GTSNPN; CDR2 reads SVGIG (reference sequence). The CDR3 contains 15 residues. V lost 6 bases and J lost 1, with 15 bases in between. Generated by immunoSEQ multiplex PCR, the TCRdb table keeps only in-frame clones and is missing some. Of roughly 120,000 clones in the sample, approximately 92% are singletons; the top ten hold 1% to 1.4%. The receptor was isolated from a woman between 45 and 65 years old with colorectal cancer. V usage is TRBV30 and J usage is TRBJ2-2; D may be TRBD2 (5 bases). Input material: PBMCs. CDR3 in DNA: TGTGCCTGTCCTTGGAGGACGAAGAACACCGGGGAGCTGTTTTTT. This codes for CACPWRTKNTGELFF.